This entry describes one T cell receptor (beta chain). Its antigen is not known. Only in-frame clones appear in the TCRdb table, and some are missing; sequencing was by immunoSEQ multiplex PCR. This table holds roughly 240,000 clones, about 87% found once. The sample comes from a study of cytomegalovirus exposure and HLA in healthy donors. At the level of the study: The 120 validation repertoires and the approximately 690 first-cohort repertoires shared a platform, a later analysis reported.

Broader study findings: According to a subsequent analysis, TCR clusters from the first cohort were inclined to appear together in the 120 validation repertoires. High specificity and sensitivity for cytomegalovirus status were reported for the classifier.

CDR1 and CDR2 (germline): SGHVS, FQNEAQ. Trimming at V came to 0 bases and at J to 10 bases, leaving 4 bases not matched to a gene. This CDR3 contains 15 residues. The sequencing input was PBMCs. The V call is TRBV7-8, the J call TRBJ2-2; 11 positions match TRBD2. This TCR was sampled from a man younger than 35 in good health and CMV-seronegative. For the CDR3, the DNA is TGTGCCAGCAGCTTAGCTGAACTAGCGGGAGTGGAGCTGTTTTTT. It encodes CASSLAELAGVELFF.